By its share, the clone carrying this T cell receptor (beta chain) is medium-sized. Its matching antigen is unknown. This sample includes further DNA sequences coding for the same CDR3. Brentuximab vedotin exposure varied among the patients, all of whom had relapsed after autologous stem cell transplantation. Responses achieved at best were complete response, partial response or progressive disease. Clones were read by immunoSEQ multiplex PCR, and TCRdb kept only the in-frame ones, dropping some. The sample gives approximately 12,000 clones, approximately 84% of which show up once; roughly 6% is in the top ten. The data were taken from a study of PD-1 blockade in classical Hodgkin lymphoma. General study findings and limits: The authors have not defined what causes the repertoire differences, possibly disease activity or prior therapy.

This clonotype was sampled from a human donor with classical Hodgkin lymphoma. The sequences come from peripheral blood mononuclear cells (PBMCs), collected before the second cycle of nivolumab.

This chain's CDR3 is CASSSSSYEQYF. The CDR3 DNA sequence: TGTGCCAGCAGTTCGAGCTCCTACGAGCAGTACTTC. The chain is built from TRBV27 and TRBJ2-7; the D is unclear. Looked up from germline, CDR1 is MNHEY and CDR2 is SMNVEV (reference sequence). Trimming stripped 4 bases from V and 0 bases from J, with 4 bases between. CDR3 length: 12 residues.